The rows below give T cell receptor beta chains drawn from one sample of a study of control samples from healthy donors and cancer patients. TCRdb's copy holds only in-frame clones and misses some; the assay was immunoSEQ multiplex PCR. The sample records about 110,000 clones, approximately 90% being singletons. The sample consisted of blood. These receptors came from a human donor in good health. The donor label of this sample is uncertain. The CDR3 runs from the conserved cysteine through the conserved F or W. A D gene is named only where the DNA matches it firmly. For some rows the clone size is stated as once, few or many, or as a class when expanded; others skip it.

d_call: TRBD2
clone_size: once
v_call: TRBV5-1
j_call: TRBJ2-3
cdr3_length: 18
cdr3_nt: TGCGCCAGCAGCTTGGTTGGGACTAGTTCCACTAGCACAGATACGCAGTATTTT
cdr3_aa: CASSLVGTSSTSTDTQYF

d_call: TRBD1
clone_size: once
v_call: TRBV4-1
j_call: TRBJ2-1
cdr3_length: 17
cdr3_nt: TGCGCCAGCAGCCAAGAGAGAAAAGGACAGGGGGGTGGTGAGCAGTTCTTC
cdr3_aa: CASSQERKGQGGGEQFF

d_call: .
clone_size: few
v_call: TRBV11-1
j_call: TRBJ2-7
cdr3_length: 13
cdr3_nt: TGTGCCAGCAGATCCAGAGGGGGGGTGGCGCAGTACTTC
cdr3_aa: CASRSRGGVAQYF

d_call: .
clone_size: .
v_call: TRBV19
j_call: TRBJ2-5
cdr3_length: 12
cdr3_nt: TGTGCCAGTAGTTCTGTAGAAGAGACCCAGTACTTC
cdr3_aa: CASSSVEETQYF

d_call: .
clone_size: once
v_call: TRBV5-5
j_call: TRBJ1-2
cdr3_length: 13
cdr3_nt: TGTGCCAGCAGCTTGGCCGTGGACCGTGGCTACACCTTC
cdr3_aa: CASSLAVDRGYTF

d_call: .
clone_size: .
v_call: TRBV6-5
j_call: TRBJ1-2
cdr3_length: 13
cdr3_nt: TGTGCCAGCAGGAGGGGACTAAACTATGGCTACACCTTC
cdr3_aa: CASRRGLNYGYTF

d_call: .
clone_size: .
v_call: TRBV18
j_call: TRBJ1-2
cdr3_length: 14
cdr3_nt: TGTGCCAGCTCACCATCAGGGGAGTCAGAAGGCTACACCTTC
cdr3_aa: CASSPSGESEGYTF

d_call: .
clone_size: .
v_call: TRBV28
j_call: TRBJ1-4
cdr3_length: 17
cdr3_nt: TGTGCCAGCAGTTTAACCGGGACCCTAGCAACTAATGAAAAACTGTTTTTT
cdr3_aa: CASSLTGTLATNEKLFF

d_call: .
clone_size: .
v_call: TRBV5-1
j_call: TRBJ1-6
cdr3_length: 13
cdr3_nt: TGCGCCAGCAGCCGACAAGATAATTCACCCCTCCACTTT
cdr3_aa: CASSRQDNSPLHF

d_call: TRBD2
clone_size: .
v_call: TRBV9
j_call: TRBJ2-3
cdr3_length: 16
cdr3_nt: TGTGCCAGCACCCCCGGGGGGGGAGCCCGCACAGATACGCAGTATTTT
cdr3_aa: CASTPGGGARTDTQYF

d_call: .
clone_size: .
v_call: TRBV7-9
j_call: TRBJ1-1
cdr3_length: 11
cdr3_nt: TGTGCCAGCACCGAACGTACAGAAGCTTTCTTT
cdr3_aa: CASTERTEAFF

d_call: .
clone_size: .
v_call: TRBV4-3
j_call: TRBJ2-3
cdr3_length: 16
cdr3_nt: TGCGCCAGCAGCCTCGGACACTCCACTAGCACAGATACGCAGTATTTT
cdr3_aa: CASSLGHSTSTDTQYF

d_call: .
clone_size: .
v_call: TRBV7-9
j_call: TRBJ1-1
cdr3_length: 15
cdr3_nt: TGTGCCAGCAGCTTAGTTAGGATTATGAACACTGAAGCTTTCTTT
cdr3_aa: CASSLVRIMNTEAFF